This T cell receptor (beta chain) was obtained from a study of blood T cell repertoires in COVID-19. The V end was cut by 0 bases, the J end by 8 bases, with 8 bases between. Germline CDR1 SGHRS, CDR2 YFSETQ. The length of the CDR3 is 13 residues. A single count supports this clone. Assay used: immunoSEQ multiplex PCR; TCRdb lists only in-frame clones, some missing. The table includes about 180,000 clones, about four fifths detected once. The TCR sequence derives from a human donor in a cohort sampled during active COVID-19. The sample comprised peripheral blood. J is TRBJ1-4 and V is TRBV5-1; D is uncertain. CDR3 sequence reads: CASSLEAREKLFF. In nucleotides, the CDR3 is TGCGCCAGCAGCTTGGAAGCTCGCGAAAAACTGTTTTTT.